This T cell receptor (beta chain) stems from a study of T cell repertoires in cytomegalovirus infection. The overall study: Carrying CMV and the relevant HLA type showed in public TCR beta signatures.

TCRdb used MiXCR to reprocess the reads, holding one entry per CDR3 protein. The table includes about 360,000 distinct CDR3 sequences, 18% detected once. Findings of the study overall: There were carriers of CMV plus the relevant HLA, and cumulative public TCR beta family frequency identified them. Clonotype analysis showed dominance of the ex vivo response by HLA-C-restricted CMV-specific TCR beta clonotypes.

Only a few counts were recorded for this clonotype. Its antigen is not known. CDR3 length equals 13 residues. Germline CDR1 and CDR2: SGHNT and YYREEE (reference sequence). V was clipped by 4 bases and J by 2 bases, with 10 bases between them. Sequenced: PBMCs. This receptor was taken from a human donor in good health (CMV status not recorded). Some clones in this sample may be carry-over from other donors' samples. The chain links TRBV5-4 to TRBJ2-7; tentatively, D is TRBD1 or TRBD2 (5 bases each). CDR3 region: CASSKRDAYEQYF. The CDR3 bases are TGTGCCAGCAGCAAACGGGACGCCTACGAGCAGTACTTC.